This TCR beta chain was recorded in a study of blood T cell repertoires in COVID-19. V was shortened by 6 bases and J by 4 bases, with 13 bases between the two germline ends. CDR1 and CDR2 from the germline V gene are LNHDA and SQIVND (reference sequence). This CDR3 comprises 13 residues. This clone was counted only a few times. In the original analysis: Amplifying reference gene primers gave estimates of nucleated cell counts. The assay was immunoSEQ multiplex PCR, and TCRdb's table has in-frame clones only and misses some. That table is the source of V, J and clone size, and D and trimming were worked out from the DNA. Of approximately 290,000 clones in the sample, around nine tenths were seen once.

Specimen: peripheral blood. The clonotype was recovered from an older woman with acute or convalescent COVID-19. V is TRBV19 and J is TRBJ2-7; D might be TRBD2 (5 bases). The CDR3 here is CASSRAGGYEQYF. For the CDR3, the DNA is TGTGCCAGTAGCCGCGCGGGCGGTTACGAGCAGTACTTC.